Each of the 10 T cell receptor beta chains below was sequenced from the same sample in a study of blood T cell repertoires in COVID-19. Sequenced by immunoSEQ multiplex PCR; TCRdb stores in-frame clones only, minus some. The repertoire holds a few hundred thousand clones, approximately 80% seen once, with 4% to 5% in the top ten. The specimen was peripheral blood. Receptors were obtained from a man in his sixties with acute or convalescent COVID-19.

The chain has TRBV4-1 and TRBJ2-3, with TRBD1 as a possible D gene (6 bases). Germline CDR1 reads MGHRA; CDR2 reads YSYEKL. The CDR3 spans 16 residues. The V and J ends lost 1 base and 4 bases respectively, with 15 bases between them. CDR3 DNA: TGCGCCAGCAGCCAAGTTTACAGGGTTGGGCCAGATACGCAGTATTTT. Its protein is CASSQVYRVGPDTQYF.

This rearrangement joins TRBV9 to TRBJ2-7, with 13 bases identical to TRBD2. CDR3 length: 17 residues. CDR1 and CDR2 (germline): SGDLS, YYNGEE. V lost 5 bases and J lost 7; bases outside the gene matches: 15. The CDR3 DNA reads as TGTGCCAGCAGTAAGACACCGGGACTAGCGGGACAAAGGGAGCAGTACTTC. It codes for CASSKTPGLAGQREQYF. The whole variable domain, remainder taken from reference TRBV9 and TRBJ2-7, is DSGVTQTPKHLITATGQRVTLRCSPRSGDLSVYWYQQSLDQGLQFLIQYYNGEERAKGNILERFSAQQFPDLHSELNLSSLELGDSALYFCASSKTPGLAGQREQYFGPGTRLTVT.

The genes are TRBV7-2 and TRBJ2-7; D is uncertain. V was clipped by 5 bases and J by 3 bases, with 17 bases between them. Germline loops: CDR1 SGHTA, CDR2 FQGNSA. The CDR3 sequence is 15 residues long. The CDR3 region is CASSPSGPVGYEQYF. Written as DNA, the CDR3 is TGTGCCAGCAGCCCTTCTGGGCCCGTCGGCTACGAGCAGTACTTC.

This chain links TRBV10-3 with TRBJ2-5; 7 bases align to TRBD1. The CDR3 has 17 residues. The V gene's germline CDR1 is ENHRY and CDR2 SYGVKD. The junction had 15 bases not matched to a gene; V was cut back by 6 bases and J by 2 bases. This CDR3 reads CAISPGIGGFGQETQYF. The CDR3 nucleotides read TGTGCCATCAGCCCAGGGATAGGGGGCTTCGGTCAAGAGACCCAGTACTTC.

The V call is TRBV10-3, the J call TRBJ2-1; TRBD2 might be the D (5 bases). The CDR3 contains 15 residues. Trimming shortened V by 7 bases and J by 0 bases, and 13 bases separated the two germline ends. Germline V gives CDR1 ENHRY, CDR2 SYGVKD. The CDR3, as DNA: TGTGCCATCAATTCGCGGGTGAGCTCCTACAATGAGCAGTTCTTC. This sequence encodes CAINSRVSSYNEQFF.

V and J are TRBV7-3 and TRBJ2-1, with D possibly being TRBD2 (6 bases). V was shortened by 0 bases and J by 4 bases, with 10 bases between the two germline ends. Germline CDR1 reads SGHTA; CDR2 reads FQGTGA. The CDR3 is 15 amino acids. CDR3 nucleotide sequence: TGTGCCAGCAGCTTAACGCTAGCGCGTTACAATGAGCAGTTCTTC. Translating it yields CASSLTLARYNEQFF.

The chain employs TRBV7-9 and TRBJ2-7; a possible D gene is TRBD1 (6 bases). Germline assignment: CDR1 SEHNR and CDR2 FQNEAQ (reference sequence). V dropped 0 bases and J dropped 2 bases, with 14 bases sitting between them. The CDR3 is made up of 16 amino acids. The CDR3 protein is CASSLARTVEAYEQYF. CDR3 coding DNA: TGTGCCAGCAGCTTAGCTAGGACAGTGGAAGCCTACGAGCAGTACTTC.

This chain uses TRBV7-3 with TRBJ2-7; 7 nucleotides align to TRBD1. CDR3 length equals 15 residues. After removal of 4 bases from V and 1 base from J, the junction contained 7 bases not matched to a gene. The V gene's germline CDR1 is SGHTA and CDR2 FQGTGA. CDR3 in DNA: TGTGCCAGCAGCTCTACCCCGGGACAGTCCTACGAGCAGTACTTC. It specifies CASSSTPGQSYEQYF.

This chain joins TRBV28 and TRBJ1-5; the D gene is possibly TRBD1 (5 bases). The CDR3 extends over 14 amino acids. The V and J ends lost 7 bases and 3 bases respectively, with 13 bases between them. Germline V gene lookup returns CDR1 MDHEN and CDR2 SYDVKM. The CDR3 loop reads CASTLRGFNQPQHF. The CDR3 DNA reads TGTGCCAGCACCCTTAGGGGTTTCAATCAGCCCCAGCATTTT.

This clone has a single count. The chain couples TRBV28 to TRBJ1-2; D remains unclear. Germline CDR1 reads MDHEN; CDR2 reads SYDVKM. The CDR3 has 12 amino acids. V was trimmed by 6 bases and J by 4 bases, leaving 9 bases between them. CDR3 sequence: CASSTIGYGYTF. The CDR3 bases are TGTGCCAGCAGCACGATCGGCTATGGCTACACCTTC.